The source of this T cell receptor (beta chain) is a study of patients and donors after allogeneic stem cell transplantation. In TCRdb, the RT-PCR reads were re-called with MiXCR into one record per CDR3 protein. Here the sample spans about 960,000 distinct CDR3 sequences, roughly 17% being singletons. Sequencing used blood, either unsorted or a sorted T cell fraction (not recorded which). This clonotype was sampled from a human donor who was either an allogeneic HSCT recipient or a stem cell or donor lymphocyte infusion donor (not recorded which). It is not recorded whose cells these are; they may come from a transplant donor.

The CDR3 DNA is TGTGCCAGCACCAGACAGGGGCTGAACGGGGAGCTGTTTTTT. Residues: CASTRQGLNGELFF. The chain carries TRBV5-6 and TRBJ2-2; the match to TRBD1 covers 8 bases. The CDR3 has 14 amino acids. J was trimmed by 7 bases and V by 6 bases; bases with no gene match: 8. Germline V lookup: CDR1 SGHDT, CDR2 YYEEEE.